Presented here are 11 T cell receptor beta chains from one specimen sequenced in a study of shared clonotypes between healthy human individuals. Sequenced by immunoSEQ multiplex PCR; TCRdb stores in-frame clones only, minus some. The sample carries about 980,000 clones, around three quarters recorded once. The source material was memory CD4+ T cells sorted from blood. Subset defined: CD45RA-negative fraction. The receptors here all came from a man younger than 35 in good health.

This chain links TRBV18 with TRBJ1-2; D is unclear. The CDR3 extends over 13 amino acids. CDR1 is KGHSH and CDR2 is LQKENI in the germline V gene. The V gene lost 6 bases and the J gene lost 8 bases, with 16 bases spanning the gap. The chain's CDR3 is CASSFVEGRGYTF. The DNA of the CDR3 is TGTGCCAGCTCCTTCGTGGAAGGGCGCGGCTACACCTTC.

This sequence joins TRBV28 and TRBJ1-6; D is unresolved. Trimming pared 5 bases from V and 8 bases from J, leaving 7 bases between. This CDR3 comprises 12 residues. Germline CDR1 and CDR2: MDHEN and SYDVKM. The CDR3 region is CASSQEDSPLHF. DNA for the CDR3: TGTGCCAGCAGTCAGGAAGATTCACCCCTCCACTTT.

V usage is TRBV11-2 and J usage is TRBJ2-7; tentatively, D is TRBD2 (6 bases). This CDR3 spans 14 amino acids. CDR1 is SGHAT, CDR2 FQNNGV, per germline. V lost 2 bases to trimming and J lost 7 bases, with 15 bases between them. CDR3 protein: CASSLNIIGGEQYF. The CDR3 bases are TGTGCCAGCAGCTTAAATATTATTGGAGGGGAGCAGTACTTC.

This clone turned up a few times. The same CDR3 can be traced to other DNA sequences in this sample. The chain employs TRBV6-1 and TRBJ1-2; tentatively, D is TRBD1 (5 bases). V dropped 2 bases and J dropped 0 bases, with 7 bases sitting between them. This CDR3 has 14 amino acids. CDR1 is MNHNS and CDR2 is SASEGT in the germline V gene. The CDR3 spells CASSEWGANYGYTF. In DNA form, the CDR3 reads TGTGCCAGCAGTGAATGGGGGGCTAACTATGGCTACACCTTC.

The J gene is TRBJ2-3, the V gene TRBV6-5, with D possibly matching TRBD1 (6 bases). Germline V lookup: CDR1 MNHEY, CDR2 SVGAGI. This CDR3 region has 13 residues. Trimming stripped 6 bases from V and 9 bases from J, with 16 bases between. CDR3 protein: CASSQYSGETQYF. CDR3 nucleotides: TGTGCCAGCAGCCAATACTCAGGGGAAACGCAGTATTTT.

Here the CDR3 reads CASSLQGEGTGELFF. CDR3 DNA sequence: TGCGCCAGCAGCCTACAGGGGGAAGGGACCGGGGAGCTGTTTTTT. This chain joins TRBV4-1 and TRBJ2-2; 8 bases agree with TRBD1. Trimming cost V 4 bases and J 5 bases; bases outside gene matches: 6. This CDR3 is 15 amino acids long. The germline CDR1 and CDR2 sequences are MGHRA and YSYEKL.

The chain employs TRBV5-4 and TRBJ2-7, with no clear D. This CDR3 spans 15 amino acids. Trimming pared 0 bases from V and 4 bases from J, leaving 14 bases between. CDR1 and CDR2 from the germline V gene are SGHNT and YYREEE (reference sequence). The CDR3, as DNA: TGTGCCAGCAGCTTGGGGGGATACGGGCGTTACGAGCAGTACTTC. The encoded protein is CASSLGGYGRYEQYF.

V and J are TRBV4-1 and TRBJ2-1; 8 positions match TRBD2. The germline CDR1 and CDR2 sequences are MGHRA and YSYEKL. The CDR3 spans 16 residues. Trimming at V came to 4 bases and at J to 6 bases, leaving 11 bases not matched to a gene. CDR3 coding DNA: TGCGCCAGCAGCCGGGCCCCGGCGGGAGGCGGCAATGAGCAGTTCTTC. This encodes CASSRAPAGGGNEQFF.

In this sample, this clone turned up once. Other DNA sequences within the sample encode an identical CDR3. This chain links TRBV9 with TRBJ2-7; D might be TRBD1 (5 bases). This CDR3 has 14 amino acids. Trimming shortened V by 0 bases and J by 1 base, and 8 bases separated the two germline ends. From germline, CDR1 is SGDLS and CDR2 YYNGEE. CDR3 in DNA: TGTGCCAGCAGCGTAGATGGGGCGTCCTACGAGCAGTACTTC. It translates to CASSVDGASYEQYF.

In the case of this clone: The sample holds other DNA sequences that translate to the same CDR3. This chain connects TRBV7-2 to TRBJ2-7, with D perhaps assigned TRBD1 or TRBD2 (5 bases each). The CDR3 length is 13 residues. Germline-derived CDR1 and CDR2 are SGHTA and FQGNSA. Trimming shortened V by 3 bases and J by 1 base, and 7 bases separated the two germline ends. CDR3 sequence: CASSLGVSYEQYF. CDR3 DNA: TGTGCCAGCAGCTTGGGGGTATCCTACGAGCAGTACTTC.

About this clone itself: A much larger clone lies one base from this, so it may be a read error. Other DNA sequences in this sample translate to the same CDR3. The CDR3 coding sequence is TGCAGCGTCAGACAGGGAGTAATAAACGAGCAGTACTTT. Amino acids: CSVRQGVINEQYF. J is TRBJ2-7 and V is TRBV29-1, with 7 bases that match TRBD1. This CDR3 is 13 amino acids long. Germline loops: CDR1 SQVTM, CDR2 ANQGSEA.